This TCR beta chain came from a study of blood T cells in healthy people across ages. For the second PCR, which ran for roughly 7 to 11 cycles, a sample-barcoded 5' primer and a J-beta primer mix were used. Each cDNA was tagged by a template-switch adaptor containing 12 random nucleotides. Each single sample gave us at least 2.5 million CDR3-containing paired-end reads. MiXCR, run by TCRdb on the 5' RACE reads, gives a single entry per CDR3 protein. Counted here are approximately 800,000 distinct CDR3 sequences, 53% occurring once; the ten biggest clones make up roughly two fifths. This clonotype was observed a handful of times. The target antigen is unknown. Study-wide findings and caveats: Reliance upon unsorted PBMCs precluded definitive naive versus antigen-experienced comparison.

The authors isolated at least 7 million PBMCs per sample. The CDR3 runs 16 residues. V lost 3 bases and J lost 5; bases outside the gene matches: 10. The germline gives CDR1 SGHAT, CDR2 FQNNGV. Source material: blood. This receptor was obtained from a man older than 75 in good health. The J gene is TRBJ2-5, the V gene TRBV11-2; 9 nucleotides agree with TRBD2. The CDR3 nucleotides read TGTGCCAGCAGCTTTTCTCGCGGGAGGGATTACGAGACCCAGTACTTC. The encoded protein is CASSFSRGRDYETQYF.